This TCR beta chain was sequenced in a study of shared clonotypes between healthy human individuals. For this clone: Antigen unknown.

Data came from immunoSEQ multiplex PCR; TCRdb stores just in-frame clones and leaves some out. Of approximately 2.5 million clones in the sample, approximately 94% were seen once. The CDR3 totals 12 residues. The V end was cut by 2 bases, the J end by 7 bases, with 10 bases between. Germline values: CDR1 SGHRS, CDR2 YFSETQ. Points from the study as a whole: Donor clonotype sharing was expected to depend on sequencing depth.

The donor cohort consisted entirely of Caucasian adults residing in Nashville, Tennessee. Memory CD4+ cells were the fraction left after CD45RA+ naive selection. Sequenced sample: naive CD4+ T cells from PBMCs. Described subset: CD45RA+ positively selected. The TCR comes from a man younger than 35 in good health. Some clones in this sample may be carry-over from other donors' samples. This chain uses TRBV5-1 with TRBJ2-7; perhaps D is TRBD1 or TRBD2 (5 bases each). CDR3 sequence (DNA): TGCGCCAGCAGCTTACCAGGGAGTGAGCAGTACTTC. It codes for CASSLPGSEQYF.